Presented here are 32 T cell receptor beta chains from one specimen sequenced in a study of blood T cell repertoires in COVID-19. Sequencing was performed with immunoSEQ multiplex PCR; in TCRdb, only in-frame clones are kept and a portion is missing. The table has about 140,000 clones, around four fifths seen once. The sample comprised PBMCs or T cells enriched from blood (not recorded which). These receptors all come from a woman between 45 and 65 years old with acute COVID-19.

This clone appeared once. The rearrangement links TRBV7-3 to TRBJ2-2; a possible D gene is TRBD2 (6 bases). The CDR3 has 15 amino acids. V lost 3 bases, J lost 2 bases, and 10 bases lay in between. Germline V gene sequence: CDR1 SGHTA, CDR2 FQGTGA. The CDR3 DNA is TGTGCCAGCAGCTTCGCCGGGACTAACACCGGGGAGCTGTTTTTT. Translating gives CASSFAGTNTGELFF.

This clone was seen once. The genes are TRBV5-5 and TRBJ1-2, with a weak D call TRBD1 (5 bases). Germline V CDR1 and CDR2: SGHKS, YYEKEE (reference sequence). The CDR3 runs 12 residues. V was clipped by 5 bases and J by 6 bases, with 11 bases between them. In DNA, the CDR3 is TGTGCCAGCAGTCGCAGGGAAAATGGCTACACCTTC. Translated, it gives CASSRRENGYTF.

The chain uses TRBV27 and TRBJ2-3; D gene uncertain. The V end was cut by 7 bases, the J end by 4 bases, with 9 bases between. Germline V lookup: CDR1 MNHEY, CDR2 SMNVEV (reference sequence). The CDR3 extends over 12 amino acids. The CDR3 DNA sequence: TGTGCCAGCACGTCCTACTCAGATACGCAGTATTTT. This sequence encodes CASTSYSDTQYF.

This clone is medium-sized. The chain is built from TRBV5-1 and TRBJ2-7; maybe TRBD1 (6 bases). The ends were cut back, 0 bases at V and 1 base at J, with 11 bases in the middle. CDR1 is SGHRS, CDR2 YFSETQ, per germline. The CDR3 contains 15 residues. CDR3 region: CASSLAGAPSYEQYF. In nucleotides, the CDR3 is TGCGCCAGCAGCTTGGCAGGGGCCCCGTCCTACGAGCAGTACTTC.

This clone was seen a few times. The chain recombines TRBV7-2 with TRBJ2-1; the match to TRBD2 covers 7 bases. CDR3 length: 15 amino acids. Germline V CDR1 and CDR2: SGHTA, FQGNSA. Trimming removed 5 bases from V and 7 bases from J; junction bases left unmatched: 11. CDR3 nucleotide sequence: TGTGCCAGCAGCAAGGACGTCGCGGGAGCAAATGAGCAGTTCTTC. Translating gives CASSKDVAGANEQFF.

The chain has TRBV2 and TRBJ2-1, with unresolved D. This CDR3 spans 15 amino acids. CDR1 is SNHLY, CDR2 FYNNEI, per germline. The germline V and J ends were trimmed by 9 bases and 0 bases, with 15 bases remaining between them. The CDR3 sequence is CASSKLASSYNEQFF. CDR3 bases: TGTGCCAGTTCTAAGCTTGCTAGCTCCTACAATGAGCAGTTCTTC.

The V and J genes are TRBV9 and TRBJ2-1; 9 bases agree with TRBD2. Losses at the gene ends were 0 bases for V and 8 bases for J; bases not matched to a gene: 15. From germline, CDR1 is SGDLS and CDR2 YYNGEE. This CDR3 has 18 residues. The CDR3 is CASSVGVSGGPLPHEQFF. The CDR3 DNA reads TGTGCCAGCAGCGTAGGTGTTAGCGGGGGCCCTCTCCCCCATGAGCAGTTCTTC. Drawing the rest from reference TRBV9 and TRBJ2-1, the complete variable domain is DSGVTQTPKHLITATGQRVTLRCSPRSGDLSVYWYQQSLDQGLQFLIQYYNGEERAKGNILERFSAQQFPDLHSELNLSSLELGDSALYFCASSVGVSGGPLPHEQFFGPGTRLTVL.

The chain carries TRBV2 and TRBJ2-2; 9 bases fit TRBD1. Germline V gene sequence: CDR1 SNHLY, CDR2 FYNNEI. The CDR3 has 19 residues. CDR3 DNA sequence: TGTGCTGGACGGGACAGGGTGTCAACGGGAAGGGAGAACACCGGGGAGCTGTTTTTT. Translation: CAGRDRVSTGRENTGELFF.

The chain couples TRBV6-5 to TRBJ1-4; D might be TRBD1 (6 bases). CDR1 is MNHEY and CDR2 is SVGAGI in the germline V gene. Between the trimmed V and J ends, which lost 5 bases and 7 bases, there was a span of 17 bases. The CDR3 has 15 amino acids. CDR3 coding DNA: TGTGCCAGCAGTCCGCAAGGGGGTTTAAGTGAAAAACTGTTTTTT. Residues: CASSPQGGLSEKLFF.

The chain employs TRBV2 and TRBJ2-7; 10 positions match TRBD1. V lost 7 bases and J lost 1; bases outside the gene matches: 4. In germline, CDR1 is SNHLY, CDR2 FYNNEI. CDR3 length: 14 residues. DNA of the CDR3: TGTGCCAGCATGAGGACAGGGGGTTCCTACGAGCAGTACTTC. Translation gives CASMRTGGSYEQYF.

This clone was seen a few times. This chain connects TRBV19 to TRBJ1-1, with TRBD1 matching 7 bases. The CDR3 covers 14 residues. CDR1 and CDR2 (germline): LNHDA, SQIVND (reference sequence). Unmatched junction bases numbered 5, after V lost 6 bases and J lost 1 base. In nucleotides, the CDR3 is TGTGCCAGTAGGGCGACAGGGAGGAACACTGAAGCTTTCTTT. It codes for CASRATGRNTEAFF.

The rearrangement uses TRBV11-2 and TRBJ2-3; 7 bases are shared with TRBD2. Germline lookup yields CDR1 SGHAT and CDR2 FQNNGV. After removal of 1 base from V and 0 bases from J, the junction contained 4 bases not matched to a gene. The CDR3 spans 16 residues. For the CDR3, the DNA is TGTGCCAGCAGCTTAGGGGAGGGTCCAAGCACAGATACGCAGTATTTT. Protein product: CASSLGEGPSTDTQYF.

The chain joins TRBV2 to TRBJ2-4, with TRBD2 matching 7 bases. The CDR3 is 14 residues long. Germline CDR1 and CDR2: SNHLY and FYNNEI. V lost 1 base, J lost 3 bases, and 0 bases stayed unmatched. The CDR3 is CASSEGGGKNIQYF. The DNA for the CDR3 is TGTGCCAGCAGTGAAGGGGGGGGCAAAAACATTCAGTACTTC.

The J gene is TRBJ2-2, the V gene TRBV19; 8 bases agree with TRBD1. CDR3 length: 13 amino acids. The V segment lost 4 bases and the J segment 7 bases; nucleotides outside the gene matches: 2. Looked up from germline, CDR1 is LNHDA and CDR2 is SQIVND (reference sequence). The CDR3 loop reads CASSRTGFGELFF. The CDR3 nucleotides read TGTGCCAGTAGTAGGACAGGGTTCGGGGAGCTGTTTTTT.

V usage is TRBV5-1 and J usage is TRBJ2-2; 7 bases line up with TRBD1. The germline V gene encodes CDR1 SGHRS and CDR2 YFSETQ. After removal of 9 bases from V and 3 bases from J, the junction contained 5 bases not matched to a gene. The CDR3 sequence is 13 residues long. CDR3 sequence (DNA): TGCGCCACATCCGGGACAGACACCGGGGAGCTGTTTTTT. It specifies CATSGTDTGELFF.

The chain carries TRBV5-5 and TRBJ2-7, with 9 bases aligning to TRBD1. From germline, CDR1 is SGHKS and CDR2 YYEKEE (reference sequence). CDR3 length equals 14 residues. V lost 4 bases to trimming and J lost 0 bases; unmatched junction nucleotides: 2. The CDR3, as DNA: TGTGCCAGCAGCAGACAGGGGGACTCCTACGAGCAGTACTTC. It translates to CASSRQGDSYEQYF.

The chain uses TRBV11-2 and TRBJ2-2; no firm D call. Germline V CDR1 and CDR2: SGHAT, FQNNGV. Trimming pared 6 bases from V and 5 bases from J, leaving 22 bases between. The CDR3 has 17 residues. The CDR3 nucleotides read TGTGCCAGCAGGGGTTTAAGGAGATCGATAAGAACCGGGGAGCTGTTTTTT. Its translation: CASRGLRRSIRTGELFF.

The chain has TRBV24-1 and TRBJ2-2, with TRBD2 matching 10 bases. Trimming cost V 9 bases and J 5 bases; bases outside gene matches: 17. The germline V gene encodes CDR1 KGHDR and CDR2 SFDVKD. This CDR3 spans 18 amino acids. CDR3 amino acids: CATSPLAGESGGTGELFF. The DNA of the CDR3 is TGTGCCACCTCCCCTCTAGCGGGAGAGTCCGGTGGGACCGGGGAGCTGTTTTTT.

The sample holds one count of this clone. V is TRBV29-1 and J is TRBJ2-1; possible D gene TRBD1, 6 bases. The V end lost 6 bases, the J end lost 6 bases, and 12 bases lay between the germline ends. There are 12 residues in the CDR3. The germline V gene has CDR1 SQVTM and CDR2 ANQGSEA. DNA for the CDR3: TGCAGCGTCTGGGGGCTAGTCAATGAGCAGTTCTTC. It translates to CSVWGLVNEQFF.

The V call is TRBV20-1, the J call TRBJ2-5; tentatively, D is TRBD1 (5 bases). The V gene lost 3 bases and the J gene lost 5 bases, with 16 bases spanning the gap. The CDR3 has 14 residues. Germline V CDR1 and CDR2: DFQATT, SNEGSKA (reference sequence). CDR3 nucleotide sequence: TGCAGTGCTAGTTCGTCGAACAGGCTCGAGACCCAGTACTTC. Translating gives CSASSSNRLETQYF.

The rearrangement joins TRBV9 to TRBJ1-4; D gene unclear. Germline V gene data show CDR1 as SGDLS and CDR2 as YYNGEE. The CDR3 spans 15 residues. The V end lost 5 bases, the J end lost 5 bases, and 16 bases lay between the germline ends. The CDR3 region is CASSVSGQTNEKLFF. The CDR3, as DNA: TGTGCCAGCAGTGTCAGTGGGCAGACAAATGAAAAACTGTTTTTT.

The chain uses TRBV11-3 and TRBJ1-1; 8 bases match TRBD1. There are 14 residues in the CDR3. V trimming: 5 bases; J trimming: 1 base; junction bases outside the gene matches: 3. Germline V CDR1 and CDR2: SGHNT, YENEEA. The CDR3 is CASSVGTGNTEAFF. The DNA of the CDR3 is TGTGCCAGCAGCGTAGGGACAGGGAACACTGAAGCTTTCTTT.

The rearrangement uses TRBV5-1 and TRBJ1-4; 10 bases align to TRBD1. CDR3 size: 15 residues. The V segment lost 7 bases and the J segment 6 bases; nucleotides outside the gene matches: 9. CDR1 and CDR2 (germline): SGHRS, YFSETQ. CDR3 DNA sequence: TGCGCCAGCGGAGCCCTCGGGACAGGGGATGAAAAACTGTTTTTT. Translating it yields CASGALGTGDEKLFF. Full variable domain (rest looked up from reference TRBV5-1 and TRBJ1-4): KAGVTQTPRYLIKTRGQQVTLSCSPISGHRSVSWYQQTPGQGLQFLFEYFSETQRNKGNFPGRFSGRQFSNSRSEMNVSTLELGDSALYLCASGALGTGDEKLFFGSGTQLSVL.

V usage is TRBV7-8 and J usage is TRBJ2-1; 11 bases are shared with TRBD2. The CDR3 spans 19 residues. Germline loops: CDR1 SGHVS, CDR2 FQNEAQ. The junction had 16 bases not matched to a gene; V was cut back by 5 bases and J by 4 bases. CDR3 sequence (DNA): TGTGCCAGCAGCCTCCATAGAGGACTAGCGGGTGTTAGGTACAATGAGCAGTTCTTC. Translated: CASSLHRGLAGVRYNEQFF.

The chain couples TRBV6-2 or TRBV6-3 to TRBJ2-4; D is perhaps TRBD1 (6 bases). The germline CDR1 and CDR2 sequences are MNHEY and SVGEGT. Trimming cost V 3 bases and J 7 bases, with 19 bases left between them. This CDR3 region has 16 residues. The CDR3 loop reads CASSYGFAGDRNIQYF. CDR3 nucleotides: TGTGCCAGCAGTTATGGTTTCGCGGGCGACAGGAACATTCAGTACTTC.

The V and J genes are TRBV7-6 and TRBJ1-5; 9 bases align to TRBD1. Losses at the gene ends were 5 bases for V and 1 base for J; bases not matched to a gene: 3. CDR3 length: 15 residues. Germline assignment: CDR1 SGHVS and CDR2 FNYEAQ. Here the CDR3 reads CASSLGTGSNQPQHF. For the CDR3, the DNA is TGTGCCAGCAGCCTAGGGACAGGGAGCAATCAGCCCCAGCATTTT.

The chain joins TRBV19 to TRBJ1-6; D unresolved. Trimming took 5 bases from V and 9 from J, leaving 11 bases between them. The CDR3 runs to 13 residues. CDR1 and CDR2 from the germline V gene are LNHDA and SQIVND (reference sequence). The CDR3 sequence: CASSGSPGSPLHF. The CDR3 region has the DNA TGTGCCAGTAGTGGCAGCCCGGGTTCACCCCTCCACTTT.

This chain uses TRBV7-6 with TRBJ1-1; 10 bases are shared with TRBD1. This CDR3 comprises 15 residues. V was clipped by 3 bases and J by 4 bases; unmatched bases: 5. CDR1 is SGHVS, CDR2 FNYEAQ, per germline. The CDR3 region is CASSFDRGLGTEAFF. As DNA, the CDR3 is TGTGCCAGCAGCTTCGACAGGGGGCTGGGCACTGAAGCTTTCTTT.

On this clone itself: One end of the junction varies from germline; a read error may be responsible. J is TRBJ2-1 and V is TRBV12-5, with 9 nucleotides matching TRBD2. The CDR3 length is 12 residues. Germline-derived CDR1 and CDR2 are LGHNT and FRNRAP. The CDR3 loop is CARGWAGGEQFF. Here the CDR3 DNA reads TGTGCTAGGGGTTGGGCGGGGGGGGAGCAGTTCTTC.

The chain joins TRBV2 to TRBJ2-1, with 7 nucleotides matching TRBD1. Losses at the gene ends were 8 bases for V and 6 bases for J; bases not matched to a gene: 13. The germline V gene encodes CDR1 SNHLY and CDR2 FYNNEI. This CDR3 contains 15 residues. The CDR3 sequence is CASGREGGASNEQFF. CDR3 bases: TGTGCCAGCGGCAGGGAAGGGGGCGCCTCCAATGAGCAGTTCTTC.

The CDR3 DNA follows: TGTGCCAGTAAACTAGCGCCCAGCTCCTACAATGAGCAGTTCTTC. It encodes CASKLAPSSYNEQFF. This chain uses TRBV19 with TRBJ2-1; 7 nucleotides align to TRBD2. The ends lost 7 bases at V and 0 bases at J; junction bases unmatched: 6. The CDR3 has 15 amino acids. The germline V gene encodes CDR1 LNHDA and CDR2 SQIVND (reference sequence). The complete variable domain, with remaining parts taken from reference TRBV19 and TRBJ2-1, reads DGGITQSPKYLFRKEGQNVTLSCEQNLNHDAMYWYRQDPGQGLRLIYYSQIVNDFQKGDIAEGYSVSREKKESFPLTVTSAQKNPTAFYLCASKLAPSSYNEQFFGPGTRLTVL.

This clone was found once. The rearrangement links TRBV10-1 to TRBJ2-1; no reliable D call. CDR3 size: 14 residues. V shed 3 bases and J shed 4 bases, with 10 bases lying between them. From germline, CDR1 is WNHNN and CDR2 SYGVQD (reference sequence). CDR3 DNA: TGCGCCAGCAGTGATTCCCCCGTATACAATGAGCAGTTCTTC. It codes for CASSDSPVYNEQFF.